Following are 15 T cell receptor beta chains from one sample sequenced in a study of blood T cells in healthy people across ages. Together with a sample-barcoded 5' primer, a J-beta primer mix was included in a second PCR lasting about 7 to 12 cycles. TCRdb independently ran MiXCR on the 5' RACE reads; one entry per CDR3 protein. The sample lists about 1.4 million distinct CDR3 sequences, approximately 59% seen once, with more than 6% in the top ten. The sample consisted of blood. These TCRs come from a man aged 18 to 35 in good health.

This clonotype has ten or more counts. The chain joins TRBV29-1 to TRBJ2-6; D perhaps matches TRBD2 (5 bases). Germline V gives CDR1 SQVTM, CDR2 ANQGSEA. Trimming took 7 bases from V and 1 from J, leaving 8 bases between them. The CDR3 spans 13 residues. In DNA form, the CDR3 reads TGCAGCGGCAGGACTTCTGGGGCCAACGTCCTGACTTTC. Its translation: CSGRTSGANVLTF. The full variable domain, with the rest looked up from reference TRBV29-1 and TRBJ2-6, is SAVISQKPSRDICQRGTSLTIQCQVDSQVTMMFWYRQQPGQSLTLIATANQGSEATYESGFVIDKFPISRPNLTFSTLTVSNMSPEDSSIYLCSGRTSGANVLTFGAGSRLTVL.

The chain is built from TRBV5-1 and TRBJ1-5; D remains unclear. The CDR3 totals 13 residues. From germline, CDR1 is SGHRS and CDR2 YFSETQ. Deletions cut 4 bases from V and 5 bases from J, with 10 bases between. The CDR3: CASSEWGDQPQHF. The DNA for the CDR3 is TGCGCCAGCAGCGAGTGGGGAGATCAGCCCCAGCATTTT. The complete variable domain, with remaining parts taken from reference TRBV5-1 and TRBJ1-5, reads KAGVTQTPRYLIKTRGQQVTLSCSPISGHRSVSWYQQTPGQGLQFLFEYFSETQRNKGNFPGRFSGRQFSNSRSEMNVSTLELGDSALYLCASSEWGDQPQHFGDGTRLSIL.

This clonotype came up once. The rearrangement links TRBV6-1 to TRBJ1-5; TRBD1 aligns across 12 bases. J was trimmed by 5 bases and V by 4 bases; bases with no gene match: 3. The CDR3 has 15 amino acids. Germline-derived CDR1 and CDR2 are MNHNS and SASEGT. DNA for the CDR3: TGTGCCAGCAGTGTGGGGACAGGGGGCTATCAGCCCCAGCATTTT. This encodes CASSVGTGGYQPQHF.

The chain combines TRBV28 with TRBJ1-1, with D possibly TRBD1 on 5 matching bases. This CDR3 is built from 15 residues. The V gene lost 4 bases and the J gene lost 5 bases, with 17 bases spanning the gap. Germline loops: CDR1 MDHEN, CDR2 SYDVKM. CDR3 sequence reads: CASSWGPGTGTEAFF. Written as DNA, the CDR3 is TGTGCCAGCAGTTGGGGCCCCGGAACGGGGACTGAAGCTTTCTTT.

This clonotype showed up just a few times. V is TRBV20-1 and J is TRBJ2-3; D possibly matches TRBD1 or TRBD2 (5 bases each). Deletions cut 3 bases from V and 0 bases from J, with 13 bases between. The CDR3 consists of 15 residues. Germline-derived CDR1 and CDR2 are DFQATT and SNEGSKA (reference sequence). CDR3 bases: TGCAGTGCTAGGGGGGAACTCTCTAGCACAGATACGCAGTATTTT. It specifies CSARGELSSTDTQYF.

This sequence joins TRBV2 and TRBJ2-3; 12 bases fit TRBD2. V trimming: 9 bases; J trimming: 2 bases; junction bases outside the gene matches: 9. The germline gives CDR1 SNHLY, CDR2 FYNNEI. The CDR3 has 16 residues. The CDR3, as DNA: TGTGCCAGTCCCGAAGGGACTAGCGGGCCCACAGATACGCAGTATTTT. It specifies CASPEGTSGPTDTQYF.

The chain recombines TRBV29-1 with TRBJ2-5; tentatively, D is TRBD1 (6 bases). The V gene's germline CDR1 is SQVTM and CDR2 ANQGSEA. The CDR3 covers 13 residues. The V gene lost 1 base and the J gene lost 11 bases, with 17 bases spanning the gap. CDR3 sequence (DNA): TGCAGCGTTGAAGGGGCAGGGGATTTGGAGCAGTACTTC. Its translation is CSVEGAGDLEQYF. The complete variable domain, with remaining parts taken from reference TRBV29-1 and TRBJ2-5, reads SAVISQKPSRDICQRGTSLTIQCQVDSQVTMMFWYRQQPGQSLTLIATANQGSEATYESGFVIDKFPISRPNLTFSTLTVSNMSPEDSSIYLCSVEGAGDLEQYFGPGTRLLVL.

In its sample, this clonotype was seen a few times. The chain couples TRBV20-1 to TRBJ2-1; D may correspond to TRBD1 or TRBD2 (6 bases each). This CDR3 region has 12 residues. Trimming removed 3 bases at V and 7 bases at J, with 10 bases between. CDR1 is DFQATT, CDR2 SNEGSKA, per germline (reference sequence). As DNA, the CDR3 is TGCAGTGCTAGTACGGGGGCGAATGAGCAGTTCTTC. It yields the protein CSASTGANEQFF.

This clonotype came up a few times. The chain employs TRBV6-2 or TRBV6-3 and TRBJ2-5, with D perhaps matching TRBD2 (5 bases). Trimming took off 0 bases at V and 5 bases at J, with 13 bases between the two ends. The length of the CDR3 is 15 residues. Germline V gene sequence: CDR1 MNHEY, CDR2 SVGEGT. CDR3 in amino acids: CASSYSRSGAETQYF. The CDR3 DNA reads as TGTGCCAGCAGTTACTCGCGAAGCGGTGCGGAGACCCAGTACTTC.

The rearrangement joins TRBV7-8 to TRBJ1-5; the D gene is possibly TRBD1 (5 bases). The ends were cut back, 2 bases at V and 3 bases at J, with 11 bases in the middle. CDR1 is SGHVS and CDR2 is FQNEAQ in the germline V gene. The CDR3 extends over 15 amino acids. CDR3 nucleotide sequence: TGTGCCAGCAGCTTAAGGGACGGGGTCAATCAGCCCCAGCATTTT. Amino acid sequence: CASSLRDGVNQPQHF.

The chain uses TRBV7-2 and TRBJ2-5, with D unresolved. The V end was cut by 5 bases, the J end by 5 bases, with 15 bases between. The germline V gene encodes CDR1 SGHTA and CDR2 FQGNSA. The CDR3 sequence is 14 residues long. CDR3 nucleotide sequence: TGTGCCAGCAGCGTATCGTGGGCCTCTGAGACCCAGTACTTC. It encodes CASSVSWASETQYF.

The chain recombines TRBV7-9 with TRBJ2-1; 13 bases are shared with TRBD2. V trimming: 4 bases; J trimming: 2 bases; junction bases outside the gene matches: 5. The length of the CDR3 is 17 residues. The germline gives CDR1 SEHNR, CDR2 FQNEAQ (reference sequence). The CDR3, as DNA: TGTGCCAGCAGCTCGATGACTAGCGGGGGGACCTACAATGAGCAGTTCTTC. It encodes CASSSMTSGGTYNEQFF.

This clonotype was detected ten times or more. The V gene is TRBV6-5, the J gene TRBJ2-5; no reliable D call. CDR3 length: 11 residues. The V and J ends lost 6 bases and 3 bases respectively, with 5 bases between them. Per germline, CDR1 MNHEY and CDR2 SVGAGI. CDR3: CASRGKETQYF. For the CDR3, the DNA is TGTGCCAGCAGGGGTAAAGAGACCCAGTACTTC.

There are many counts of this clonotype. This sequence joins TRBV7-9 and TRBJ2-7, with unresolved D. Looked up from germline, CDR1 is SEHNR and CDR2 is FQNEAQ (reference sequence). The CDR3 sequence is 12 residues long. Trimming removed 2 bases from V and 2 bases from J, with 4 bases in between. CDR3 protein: CASSLSTYEQYF. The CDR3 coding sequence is TGTGCCAGCAGCTTATCCACCTACGAGCAGTACTTC.

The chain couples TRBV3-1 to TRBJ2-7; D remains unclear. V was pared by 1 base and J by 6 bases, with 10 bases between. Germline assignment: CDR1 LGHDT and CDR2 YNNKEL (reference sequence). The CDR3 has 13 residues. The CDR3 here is CASSQGIGSEQYF. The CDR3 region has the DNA TGTGCCAGCAGCCAAGGGATAGGATCCGAGCAGTACTTC.